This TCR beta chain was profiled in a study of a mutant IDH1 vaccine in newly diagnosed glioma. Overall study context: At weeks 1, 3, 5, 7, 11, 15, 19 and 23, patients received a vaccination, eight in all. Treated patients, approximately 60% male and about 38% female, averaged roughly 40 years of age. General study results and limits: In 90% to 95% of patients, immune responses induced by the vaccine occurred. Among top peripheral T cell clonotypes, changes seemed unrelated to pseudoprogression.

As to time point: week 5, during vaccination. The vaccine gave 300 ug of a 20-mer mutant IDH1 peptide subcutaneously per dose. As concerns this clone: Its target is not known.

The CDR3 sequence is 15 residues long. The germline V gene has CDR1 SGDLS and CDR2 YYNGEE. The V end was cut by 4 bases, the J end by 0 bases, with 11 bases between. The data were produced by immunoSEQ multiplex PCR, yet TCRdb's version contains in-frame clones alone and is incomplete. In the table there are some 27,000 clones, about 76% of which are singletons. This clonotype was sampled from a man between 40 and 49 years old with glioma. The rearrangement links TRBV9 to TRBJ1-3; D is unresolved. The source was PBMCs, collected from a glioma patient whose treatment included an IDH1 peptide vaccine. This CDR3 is CASSPPPASGNTIYF. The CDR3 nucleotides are TGTGCCAGCAGCCCCCCCCCGGCCTCTGGAAACACCATATATTTT.